The present T cell receptor beta chain was sequenced within a study of blood T cell repertoires in COVID-19. Per the authors' pipeline: Quantification of nucleated cells was approximated via reference gene primer amplification. Repertoires were generated with immunoSEQ multiplex PCR, while TCRdb's copy carries only in-frame clones and drops some. The D gene and trimming were derived from the DNA, and the V and J assignments and clone size from that table. Of about 300,000 clones listed, around nine tenths are singletons. Germline-derived CDR1 and CDR2 are SGHTA and FQGNSA. The V end was cut by 1 base, the J end by 7 bases, with 10 bases between. The CDR3 length is 13 residues.

This clonotype was sampled from a woman aged 40-49 years who had recovered from COVID-19. The chain carries TRBV7-2 and TRBJ1-1; the D is unclear. Sequencing input: PBMCs or T cells enriched from blood (not recorded which). The CDR3 sequence: CASSLVASGEAFF. CDR3 coding DNA: TGTGCCAGCAGCTTAGTTGCGTCAGGTGAAGCTTTCTTT.